One sample yielded the 18 T cell receptor beta chains listed below, sequenced in a study of T cell changes during pregnancy in multiple sclerosis (dated by TCRdb to about 2019). Libraries were built with the immunoSEQ multiplex PCR assay. TCRdb limited this immuneACCESS table to in-frame rearrangements with V and J called. A share of clones is missing; checked studies link under half to unresolved V genes, and the rest is unexplained. The sample profile shows 60,000 to 85,000 clones; 90% to 95% of them were found once. Of the sample, 1.1% to 1.5% is held by the ten largest clones. The material was peripheral blood, obtained in the second trimester of pregnancy. The receptor set was obtained from a female donor in good health, enrolled as a control in a pregnancy study.

The rearrangement links TRBV7-8 to TRBJ2-7; possibly TRBD2 for D (6 bases). This CDR3 has 13 amino acids. Germline loops: CDR1 SGHVS, CDR2 FQNEAQ. The V end lost 8 bases, the J end lost 3 bases, and 14 bases lay between the germline ends. CDR3 amino acids: CASARDLYYEQYF. The DNA for the CDR3 is TGTGCCAGCGCCCGGGACTTATACTACGAGCAGTACTTC. Full variable domain (rest looked up from reference TRBV7-8 and TRBJ2-7): GAGVSQSPRYKVAKRGQDVALRCDPISGHVSLFWYQQALGQGPEFLTYFQNEAQLDKSGLPSDRFFAERPEGSVSTLKIQRTQQEDSAVYLCASARDLYYEQYFGPGTRLTVT.

In nucleotides, the CDR3 is TGTGCCAGTAGTCCGTCGGGATATTCACAGCCCCAGCATTTT. Amino acids: CASSPSGYSQPQHF. This chain links TRBV19 with TRBJ1-5; D is unresolved. Trimming stripped 5 bases from V and 7 bases from J, with 15 bases between. The germline V gene has CDR1 LNHDA and CDR2 SQIVND (reference sequence). The CDR3 is made up of 14 amino acids.

The chain links TRBV5-1 to TRBJ2-1, with D possibly matching TRBD1 (6 bases). V shed 0 bases and J shed 0 bases, with 7 bases lying between them. This CDR3 is 15 amino acids long. Germline values: CDR1 SGHRS, CDR2 YFSETQ. The CDR3 sequence is CASSLATGSYNEQFF. CDR3 in DNA: TGCGCCAGCAGCTTGGCGACAGGCTCCTACAATGAGCAGTTCTTC.

The chain has TRBV19 and TRBJ2-5; TRBD1 matches 7 bases. The CDR3 has 13 residues. Germline CDR1 and CDR2: LNHDA and SQIVND (reference sequence). V was pared by 8 bases and J by 3 bases, with 6 bases of the junction left unmatched. The DNA for the CDR3 is TGTGCCAGTGCTGGGACAGTTGAAGAGACCCAGTACTTC. Translated: CASAGTVEETQYF.

The rearrangement links TRBV2 to TRBJ1-1; D is ambiguous. Trimming took off 2 bases at V and 6 bases at J, with 16 bases between the two ends. Germline V CDR1 and CDR2: SNHLY, FYNNEI. CDR3 length: 15 residues. CDR3 in amino acids: CASSEQADGLPEAFF. The DNA of the CDR3 is TGTGCCAGCAGTGAACAGGCAGATGGGTTGCCTGAAGCTTTCTTT.

The chain links TRBV4-1 to TRBJ1-5; the match to TRBD1 covers 9 bases. The CDR3 is 18 residues long. CDR1 and CDR2 (germline): MGHRA, YSYEKL. After removal of 1 base from V and 5 bases from J, the junction contained 12 bases not matched to a gene. CDR3 amino acids: CASSQAGTGNTRDQPQHF. In DNA form, the CDR3 reads TGCGCCAGCAGCCAAGCCGGGACAGGGAATACGAGGGATCAGCCCCAGCATTTT.

The chain recombines TRBV5-6 with TRBJ1-5, with no clear D. The CDR3 has 12 residues. CDR1 and CDR2 (germline): SGHDT, YYEEEE. Deletions cut 3 bases from V and 9 bases from J, with 10 bases between. CDR3 region: CASSSSGLPQHF. CDR3 sequence (DNA): TGTGCCAGCAGCTCTTCAGGCTTGCCCCAGCATTTT. Complete variable domain (other parts from reference TRBV5-6 and TRBJ1-5): DAGVTQSPTHLIKTRGQQVTLRCSPKSGHDTVSWYQQALGQGPQFIFQYYEEEERQRGNFPDRFSGHQFPNYSSELNVNALLLGDSALYLCASSSSGLPQHFGDGTRLSIL.

The J gene is TRBJ2-5, the V gene TRBV1; the table's D call of TRBD2 was not tested on the DNA. TRBV1 is tagged as a pseudogene. The CDR3 has 16 amino acids. The CDR3 sequence is CTSKLTSGRPEETQYF. Here the CDR3 DNA reads TGCACCAGCAAATTGACTAGCGGGAGGCCGGAAGAGACCCAGTACTTC.

The rearrangement links TRBV19 to TRBJ2-1; 9 positions agree with TRBD1. This CDR3 is 15 amino acids long. Looked up from germline, CDR1 is LNHDA and CDR2 is SQIVND (reference sequence). With V trimmed by 6 bases and J by 10 bases, 13 bases remained unmatched. CDR3 DNA sequence: TGTGCCAGTAGCGAGGGACAGGGATTAAGAGGCGAGCAGTTCTTC. This gives the protein CASSEGQGLRGEQFF.

This rearrangement joins TRBV18 to TRBJ2-5; 11 nucleotides match TRBD1. V lost 3 bases and J lost 5; bases outside the gene matches: 5. Germline loops: CDR1 KGHSH, CDR2 LQKENI. This CDR3 region has 15 residues. The CDR3: CASSPGQGAWETQYF. In DNA, the CDR3 is TGTGCCAGCTCACCCGGACAGGGGGCTTGGGAGACCCAGTACTTC. The full variable domain, rest sourced from reference TRBV18 and TRBJ2-5, is NAGVMQNPRHLVRRRGQEARLRCSPMKGHSHVYWYRQLPEEGLKFMVYLQKENIIDESGMPKERFSAEFPKEGPSILRIQQVVRGDSAAYFCASSPGQGAWETQYFGPGTRLLVL.

The rearrangement uses TRBV28 and TRBJ1-3; 11 nucleotides agree with TRBD1. The CDR3 sequence is 14 residues long. V lost 6 bases and J lost 2; bases outside the gene matches: 0. Germline lookup yields CDR1 MDHEN and CDR2 SYDVKM. CDR3 nucleotides: TGTGCCAGCAGGGACAGGGGGCCTGGAAACACCATATATTTT. Protein product: CASRDRGPGNTIYF.

CDR3 DNA: TGTGCCAGCAGCCAAGGGGCGGGACTATTGGCTTTCTTT. Translating it yields CASSQGAGLLAFF. V and J are TRBV4-2 and TRBJ1-1; possibly TRBD1 for D (5 bases). The germline gives CDR1 LGHNA, CDR2 YNFKEQ. The CDR3 totals 13 residues. Trimming took 1 base from V and 11 from J, leaving 14 bases between them.

The rearrangement links TRBV27 to TRBJ2-3, with TRBD1 identical over 9 bases. The CDR3 runs 14 residues. CDR1 is MNHEY, CDR2 SMNVEV, per germline (reference sequence). The trim removed 8 bases at V and 4 bases at J, leaving 7 bases unmatched. The CDR3 reads CASGNRGRPDTQYF. CDR3 coding DNA: TGTGCCAGCGGAAACAGGGGGCGGCCAGATACGCAGTATTTT.

CDR3 sequence: CASSQVVRWGGEKLFF. CDR3 in DNA: TGCGCCAGCAGCCAAGTGGTCAGATGGGGGGGAGAAAAACTGTTTTTT. The J gene is TRBJ1-4, the V gene TRBV4-1; the D gene is possibly TRBD1 (5 bases). V was cut by 1 base and J by 8 bases, with 17 bases left in between. The V gene's germline CDR1 is MGHRA and CDR2 YSYEKL. CDR3 length: 16 residues.

This clone was detected once. The CDR3 DNA is TGTGCCAGCAGTCCCCTTAATGAGCAGTTCTTC. Amino acids: CASSPLNEQFF. V and J are TRBV6-1 and TRBJ2-1; D ambiguous. The CDR3 covers 11 residues. The V gene lost 5 bases and the J gene lost 7 bases, with 6 bases spanning the gap. Germline lookup yields CDR1 MNHNS and CDR2 SASEGT.

This chain connects TRBV29-1 to TRBJ2-1; D is uncertain. The CDR3 has 10 amino acids. V dropped 7 bases and J dropped 5 bases, with 6 bases sitting between them. Germline CDR1 is SQVTM and CDR2 is ANQGSEA. The CDR3 DNA sequence: TGCAGCGCCAGAAACAATGAGCAGTTCTTC. This translates into CSARNNEQFF.

Only a few counts were recorded for this clone. The gene calls are TRBV4-1 and TRBJ1-1, with TRBD1 identical over 10 bases. Germline V gives CDR1 MGHRA, CDR2 YSYEKL. This CDR3 spans 16 amino acids. The junction had 5 bases not matched to a gene; V was cut back by 4 bases and J by 0 bases. In DNA, the CDR3 is TGCGCCAGCAGCCTCCGGGACAGGGGCCTGAACACTGAAGCTTTCTTT. Protein product: CASSLRDRGLNTEAFF.

The chain employs TRBV10-3 and TRBJ1-4; no definite D call. Trimming stripped 4 bases from V and 0 bases from J, with 9 bases between. Germline V gene data show CDR1 as ENHRY and CDR2 as SYGVKD. This CDR3 is 15 amino acids long. The CDR3 coding sequence is TGTGCCATCAGTGCAGGTAGTGCAACTAATGAAAAACTGTTTTTT. This gives the protein CAISAGSATNEKLFF.